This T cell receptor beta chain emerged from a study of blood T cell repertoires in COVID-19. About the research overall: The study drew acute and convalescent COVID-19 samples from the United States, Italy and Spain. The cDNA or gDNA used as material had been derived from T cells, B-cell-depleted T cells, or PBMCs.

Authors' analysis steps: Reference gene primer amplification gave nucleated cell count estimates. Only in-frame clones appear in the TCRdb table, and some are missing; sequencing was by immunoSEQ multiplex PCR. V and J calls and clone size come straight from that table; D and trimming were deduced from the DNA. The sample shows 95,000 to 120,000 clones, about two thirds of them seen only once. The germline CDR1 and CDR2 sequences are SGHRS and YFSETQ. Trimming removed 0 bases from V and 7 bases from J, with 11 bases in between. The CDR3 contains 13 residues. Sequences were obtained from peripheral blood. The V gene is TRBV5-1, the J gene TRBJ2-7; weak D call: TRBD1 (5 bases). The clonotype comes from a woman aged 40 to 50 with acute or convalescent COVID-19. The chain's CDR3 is CASSLDRNREQYF. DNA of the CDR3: TGCGCCAGCAGCTTGGACAGGAACCGGGAGCAGTACTTC.